These 5 T cell receptor beta chains were all obtained from the same sample, sequenced in a study of cytomegalovirus exposure and HLA in healthy donors. Primers: 60 Vbeta forward and 13 Jbeta reverse. Produced via immunoSEQ multiplex PCR; TCRdb's table is partial and in-frame only. Found here are about 140,000 clones, under 90% of them singletons; the top ten hold roughly 4.7%. The sequencing input was PBMCs. The receptors originated from a man aged 35-49 years in good health and CMV-seronegative.

This clone showed up just once. The chain recombines TRBV28 with TRBJ2-7; the D is unclear. Trimming took off 2 bases at V and 3 bases at J, with 8 bases between the two ends. Germline lookup yields CDR1 MDHEN and CDR2 SYDVKM. This CDR3 is 13 amino acids long. The CDR3 loop is CASSLGILYEQYF. CDR3 in DNA: TGTGCCAGCAGTTTAGGTATACTCTACGAGCAGTACTTC.

The chain combines TRBV5-1 with TRBJ1-2; maybe TRBD1 (6 bases). Germline CDR1 SGHRS, CDR2 YFSETQ. V dropped 3 bases and J dropped 4 bases, with 16 bases sitting between them. The CDR3 extends over 15 amino acids. CDR3 sequence reads: CASSSGDTSLYGYTF. The CDR3 coding sequence is TGCGCCAGCAGCTCCGGGGACACTTCCCTCTATGGCTACACCTTC. Filled out from reference TRBV5-1 and TRBJ1-2, the complete variable domain reads KAGVTQTPRYLIKTRGQQVTLSCSPISGHRSVSWYQQTPGQGLQFLFEYFSETQRNKGNFPGRFSGRQFSNSRSEMNVSTLELGDSALYLCASSSGDTSLYGYTFGSGTRLTVV.

The chain is built from TRBV29-1 and TRBJ2-5; the match to TRBD1 covers 7 bases. The germline CDR1 and CDR2 sequences are SQVTM and ANQGSEA. The CDR3 runs 15 residues. Trimming took 4 bases from V and 0 from J; bases not matched to a gene: 8. CDR3 region: CSVGDSSYNQETQYF. In DNA, the CDR3 is TGCAGCGTTGGGGACAGCAGCTACAACCAAGAGACCCAGTACTTC.

The chain is built from TRBV7-9 and TRBJ2-2; 9 bases map to TRBD2. Germline-derived CDR1 and CDR2 are SEHNR and FQNEAQ (reference sequence). The CDR3 is made up of 15 amino acids. V shed 6 bases, J shed 5 bases, and the junction held 7 bases outside the gene matches. The CDR3 nucleotides are TGTGCCAGCAGTCGACCGGGACTAGCAACCGGGGAGCTGTTTTTT. This gives the protein CASSRPGLATGELFF.

The chain links TRBV5-1 to TRBJ2-7, with D perhaps matching TRBD2 (6 bases). CDR1 and CDR2 (germline): SGHRS, YFSETQ. Trimming cost V 7 bases and J 0 bases, with 14 bases left between them. The CDR3 totals 14 residues. CDR3 in amino acids: CASHSGPSSYEQYF. In DNA form, the CDR3 reads TGCGCCAGCCATAGCGGCCCCAGCTCCTACGAGCAGTACTTC.